Below are 27 T cell receptor beta chains sequenced from a single sample in a study of Graves' ophthalmopathy and Graves' hyperthyroidism. RNA transcripts served as template for amplifying TCR beta CDR3 sequences. After a first-round RT-PCR with HTBI primers, a second-round multiplex PCR was run. TCRdb redid the calling of the multiplex PCR reads with MiXCR, one entry per CDR3 protein. The table shows 210,000 or so distinct CDR3 sequences, with approximately 28% occurring only once. Source material: peripheral blood. All receptors derive from a man aged 50 to 60 with Graves' ophthalmopathy.

This chain connects TRBV12-3 or TRBV12-4 to TRBJ2-7, with unresolved D. The CDR3 has 13 amino acids. Trimming shortened V by 3 bases and J by 2 bases, and 8 bases separated the two germline ends. The CDR3 reads CASSFTSAYEQYF. For the CDR3, the DNA is TGTGCCAGCAGTTTTACCTCAGCCTACGAGCAGTACTTC.

The J gene is TRBJ2-7, the V gene TRBV14, with 9 bases matching TRBD2. Unmatched junction bases numbered 11, after V lost 4 bases and J lost 4 bases. Germline V lookup: CDR1 SGHDN, CDR2 FVKESK. This CDR3 is built from 16 residues. The CDR3 coding sequence is TGTGCCAGCAGCCCAAACCGGATAGCGGGAGTATACGAGCAGTACTTC. It codes for CASSPNRIAGVYEQYF.

This clonotype was picked up many times. The V call is TRBV19, the J call TRBJ2-7, with D tentatively TRBD1 or TRBD2 (5 bases each). Germline-derived CDR1 and CDR2 are LNHDA and SQIVND (reference sequence). This CDR3 has 14 amino acids. Trimming pared 7 bases from V and 4 bases from J, leaving 17 bases between. CDR3 sequence (DNA): TGTGCCAGTACCGTCGGGACGGGCGTATACGAGCAGTACTTC. Amino acid sequence: CASTVGTGVYEQYF. Drawing the rest from reference TRBV19 and TRBJ2-7, the complete variable domain is DGGITQSPKYLFRKEGQNVTLSCEQNLNHDAMYWYRQDPGQGLRLIYYSQIVNDFQKGDIAEGYSVSREKKESFPLTVTSAQKNPTAFYLCASTVGTGVYEQYFGPGTRLTVT.

This clonotype was detected ten times or more. V gene TRBV12-3 or TRBV12-4 combines with J gene TRBJ1-1; D unresolved. The CDR3 totals 11 residues. V was shortened by 5 bases and J by 1 base, with 2 bases between the two germline ends. The CDR3 DNA reads TGTGCCAGCAGTCCGAACACTGAAGCTTTCTTT. Protein: CASSPNTEAFF.

This clonotype was recorded only once. V is TRBV5-1 and J is TRBJ2-7, with D tentatively TRBD1 (7 bases). The V gene's germline CDR1 is SGHRS and CDR2 YFSETQ. Trimming shortened V by 4 bases and J by 4 bases, and 18 bases separated the two germline ends. This CDR3 spans 15 amino acids. The CDR3 protein is CASSAGTEQFYEQYF. As DNA, the CDR3 is TGCGCCAGCAGCGCGGGGACAGAGCAGTTTTACGAGCAGTACTTC.

The rearrangement joins TRBV27 to TRBJ1-2; TRBD1 might be the D (6 bases). Trimming shortened V by 4 bases and J by 6 bases, and 15 bases separated the two germline ends. Germline loops: CDR1 MNHEY, CDR2 SMNVEV (reference sequence). The CDR3 runs to 14 residues. The CDR3 reads CASSSLQGSDGYTF. For the CDR3, the DNA is TGTGCCAGCAGTTCACTCCAGGGGTCCGATGGCTACACCTTC.

This clonotype was recorded at least ten times. The rearrangement links TRBV28 to TRBJ1-1; 8 bases are a match to TRBD1. The CDR3 is 18 amino acids. The germline V gene has CDR1 MDHEN and CDR2 SYDVKM. The CDR3 sequence is CAGSSFPGTGGMNTEAFF. DNA for the CDR3: TGTGCGGGAAGCAGTTTTCCCGGGACAGGAGGTATGAACACTGAAGCTTTCTTT.

This clonotype was recorded at least ten times. The V call is TRBV5-8, the J call TRBJ1-1; 7 bases match TRBD1. The CDR3 is made up of 13 amino acids. V shed 4 bases and J 1 base; nucleotides not matched to a gene: 1. CDR1 and CDR2 (germline): SGHTS, YDEGEE. The chain's CDR3 is CASSRTGNTEAFF. CDR3 nucleotide sequence: TGTGCCAGCAGCCGGACAGGGAACACTGAAGCTTTCTTT. Filled out from reference TRBV5-8 and TRBJ1-1, the complete variable domain reads EAGVTQSPTHLIKTRGQQATLRCSPISGHTSVYWYQQALGLGLQFLLWYDEGEERNRGNFPPRFSGRQFPNYSSELNVNALELEDSALYLCASSRTGNTEAFFGQGTRLTVV.

This clonotype showed up many times. The chain carries TRBV28 and TRBJ2-7, with D possibly TRBD2 on 7 matching bases. The CDR3 runs to 14 residues. Germline V gene data show CDR1 as MDHEN and CDR2 as SYDVKM. Trimming removed 8 bases at V and 0 bases at J, with 14 bases between. The CDR3 spells CASPKGGSSYEQYF. The CDR3 DNA is TGTGCCAGCCCCAAGGGGGGGAGCTCCTACGAGCAGTACTTC.

This clonotype was seen repeatedly, ten times or more. CDR3 nucleotides: TGTGCCAGCAGTTTATACCAGGGGGCGGACACTGAAGCTTTCTTT. This codes for CASSLYQGADTEAFF. The chain joins TRBV28 to TRBJ1-1; 8 bases align to TRBD1. V lost 1 base to trimming and J lost 3 bases; unmatched junction nucleotides: 4. The germline CDR1 and CDR2 sequences are MDHEN and SYDVKM. This CDR3 region has 15 residues.

This clonotype was counted once. This sequence joins TRBV6-2 or TRBV6-3 and TRBJ1-5, with D unresolved. CDR1 MNHEY and CDR2 SVGEGT come from the germline V gene. Trimming shortened V by 7 bases and J by 2 bases, and 15 bases separated the two germline ends. This CDR3 contains 15 residues. CDR3: CASTPSARGNQPQHF. DNA of the CDR3: TGTGCCAGCACTCCCTCAGCCCGGGGCAATCAGCCCCAGCATTTT.

This clonotype has at least ten counts. V is TRBV19 and J is TRBJ1-2; D is undetermined. The germline gives CDR1 LNHDA, CDR2 SQIVND (reference sequence). V was cut by 7 bases and J by 5 bases, with 14 bases left in between. The CDR3 is 13 amino acids. The CDR3 DNA reads as TGTGCCAGTAAGCGTCGCCAGGAATATGGCTACACCTTC. It is translated as CASKRRQEYGYTF. Full variable domain (rest looked up from reference TRBV19 and TRBJ1-2): DGGITQSPKYLFRKEGQNVTLSCEQNLNHDAMYWYRQDPGQGLRLIYYSQIVNDFQKGDIAEGYSVSREKKESFPLTVTSAQKNPTAFYLCASKRRQEYGYTFGSGTRLTVV.

This clonotype was recorded at least ten times. The rearrangement joins TRBV30 to TRBJ1-2; 7 bases match TRBD1. CDR3 length: 14 residues. V dropped 1 base and J dropped 9; count of bases not matched to a gene: 11. The germline gives CDR1 GTSNPN, CDR2 SVGIG (reference sequence). This chain's CDR3 is CAWSERTGGLSYTF. For the CDR3, the DNA is TGTGCCTGGAGTGAGAGGACAGGCGGCTTGAGCTACACCTTC.

This clonotype showed up many times. The chain combines TRBV4-3 with TRBJ1-5; TRBD1 is a possible D gene (6 bases). CDR3 size: 18 residues. Germline CDR1 is LGHNA and CDR2 is YSLEER. V lost 0 bases, J lost 0 bases, and 15 bases lay in between. CDR3 in DNA: TGCGCCAGCAGCCAAGATTCGATTACAGGGAATAGCAATCAGCCCCAGCATTTT. This translates into CASSQDSITGNSNQPQHF.

This clonotype was observed many times. This chain connects TRBV28 to TRBJ2-7, with a weak D call TRBD1 (5 bases). This CDR3 contains 12 residues. Deletions cut 0 bases from V and 5 bases from J, with 5 bases between. Germline V gene lookup returns CDR1 MDHEN and CDR2 SYDVKM. The CDR3 bases are TGTGCCAGCAGTTTATGGACAGACGAGCAGTACTTC. This encodes CASSLWTDEQYF. The full variable domain, rest sourced from reference TRBV28 and TRBJ2-7, is DVKVTQSSRYLVKRTGEKVFLECVQDMDHENMFWYRQDPGLGLRLIYFSYDVKMKEKGDIPEGYSVSREKKERFSLILESASTNQTSMYLCASSLWTDEQYFGPGTRLTVT.

This clonotype was recorded at least ten times. This sequence joins TRBV5-1 and TRBJ2-6; D is perhaps TRBD1 (5 bases). This CDR3 is built from 17 residues. Trimming removed 4 bases from V and 4 bases from J, with 18 bases in between. The germline CDR1 and CDR2 sequences are SGHRS and YFSETQ. The CDR3, as DNA: TGCGCCAGCAGCCCTAATCAGCAGGGTTACGGGGCCAACGTCCTGACTTTC. As protein: CASSPNQQGYGANVLTF.

The chain employs TRBV7-9 and TRBJ2-7, with 8 bases identical to TRBD1. The CDR3 spans 14 residues. V lost 5 bases to trimming and J lost 5 bases; unmatched junction nucleotides: 8. Germline assignment: CDR1 SEHNR and CDR2 FQNEAQ (reference sequence). CDR3 sequence (DNA): TGTGCCAGCAGCCTTACCAGGGGGCGTAACGAGCAGTACTTC. Protein product: CASSLTRGRNEQYF.

A single count supports this clonotype. This rearrangement joins TRBV28 to TRBJ1-6; a weak D match, TRBD1 (5 bases). The CDR3 totals 15 residues. Germline V lookup: CDR1 MDHEN, CDR2 SYDVKM. V lost 7 bases and J 0 bases, leaving 10 bases between the germline ends. The CDR3 spells CASTGGSSYNSPLHF. The CDR3 DNA reads TGTGCCAGCACCGGGGGAAGCTCCTATAATTCACCCCTCCACTTT.

This clonotype has at least ten counts. A read error may be the cause here, since a much bigger clone is one base away. This chain uses TRBV6-2 or TRBV6-3 with TRBJ2-7; D call uncertain. The V end lost 0 bases, the J end lost 4 bases, and 10 bases lay between the germline ends. The CDR3 sequence is 14 residues long. Germline CDR1 is MNHEY and CDR2 is SVGEGT. In nucleotides, the CDR3 is TGTGCCAGCAGTTACTCCTTGGAGAGTTACGAGCAGTACTTC. This translates into CASSYSLESYEQYF.

In this sample, this clonotype turned up many times. The rearrangement links TRBV4-3 to TRBJ1-5; 8 bases are shared with TRBD1. This CDR3 comprises 14 residues. Germline V lookup: CDR1 LGHNA, CDR2 YSLEER. V gave up 0 bases and J gave up 6 bases; unmatched junction bases: 1. Written as DNA, the CDR3 is TGCGCCAGCAGCCAAGACAGGGGGCCTCAGCCCCAGCATTTT. Translated: CASSQDRGPQPQHF.

This clonotype showed up many times. The rearrangement joins TRBV20-1 to TRBJ1-2, with D perhaps matching TRBD1 (5 bases). The CDR3 is made up of 14 amino acids. Germline assignment: CDR1 DFQATT and CDR2 SNEGSKA (reference sequence). Trimming pared 5 bases from V and 8 bases from J, leaving 21 bases between. The CDR3 DNA reads as TGCAGTGCTGTGGATCGACGGGGCCTCTCGGGCTACACCTTC. It codes for CSAVDRRGLSGYTF.

This clonotype appeared many times. The chain employs TRBV27 and TRBJ2-5, with a possible D match to TRBD1 (5 bases). The germline V gene has CDR1 MNHEY and CDR2 SMNVEV (reference sequence). V was pared by 4 bases and J by 2 bases, with 11 bases between. The CDR3 consists of 14 residues. CDR3 DNA: TGTGCCAGCAGTTCCTCAGGGAATCAAGAGACCCAGTACTTC. This gives the protein CASSSSGNQETQYF.

V usage is TRBV11-3 and J usage is TRBJ1-2; possibly TRBD1 for D (5 bases). The germline gives CDR1 SGHNT, CDR2 YENEEA. Trimming left V 5 bases short and J 8 bases short, with 21 bases between. The CDR3 consists of 15 residues. The CDR3, as DNA: TGTGCCAGCAGCCCTAACGGGGCTATCGTGCGGGGCTACACCTTC. Protein: CASSPNGAIVRGYTF.

V usage is TRBV19 and J usage is TRBJ1-2, with no clear D. The CDR3 totals 12 residues. Germline CDR1 LNHDA, CDR2 SQIVND (reference sequence). V was cut by 5 bases and J by 4 bases, with 8 bases left in between. The CDR3: CASSREIYGYTF. The DNA for the CDR3 is TGTGCCAGTAGTCGGGAAATCTATGGCTACACCTTC.

This clonotype was observed many times. The J gene is TRBJ1-1, the V gene TRBV11-2; D gene ambiguous. CDR3 length equals 14 residues. CDR1 SGHAT and CDR2 FQNNGV come from the germline V gene. V was pared by 5 bases and J by 1 base, with 11 bases between. The CDR3, as DNA: TGTGCCAGCAGCGACGGATCCAGGAACACTGAAGCTTTCTTT. Its translation: CASSDGSRNTEAFF. Based on the CDR3 plus reference TRBV11-2 and TRBJ1-1, the full variable domain is EAGVAQSPRYKIIEKRQSVAFWCNPISGHATLYWYQQILGQGPKLLIQFQNNGVVDDSQLPKDRFSAERLKGVDSTLKIQPAKLEDSAVYLCASSDGSRNTEAFFGQGTRLTVV.

The table lists this clonotype with a count of one. This chain uses TRBV28 with TRBJ1-6; no clear D gene. CDR3 length: 15 residues. The V gene lost 4 bases and the J gene lost 5 bases, with 12 bases spanning the gap. Germline CDR1 reads MDHEN; CDR2 reads SYDVKM. In nucleotides, the CDR3 is TGTGCCAGCAGTTCCGGGTCGGCGGATAATTCACCCCTCCACTTT. Residues: CASSSGSADNSPLHF.

The table lists this clonotype with many counts. J is TRBJ1-5 and V is TRBV4-1, with D uncertain. Trimming left V 4 bases short and J 4 bases short, with 8 bases between. Germline V CDR1 and CDR2: MGHRA, YSYEKL. This CDR3 has 13 amino acids. The CDR3 spells CASSRQVNQPQHF. The CDR3 nucleotides are TGCGCCAGCAGCCGTCAAGTTAATCAGCCCCAGCATTTT.